The present entry profiles one TCR beta chain with its context. The CDR3 length is 15 residues. Germline-derived CDR1 and CDR2 are MNHNY and SVGAGI (reference sequence). The sample is drawn from a study of CXCR3-negative and CXCR3-positive naive CD8 T cells. UMI-labeled 5' RACE yielded the TRB cDNA libraries. TCRdb re-called the 5' RACE reads; every CDR3 protein appears as one record, without DNA. The sample spans about 40,000 distinct CDR3 sequences; the ten largest clones claim approximately 8%. Sequenced sample: memory CD8+ T cells from blood. This clonotype originated in a human donor in good health. Some clones in this sample may be carry-over from other donors' samples. The chain is built from TRBV6-6 and TRBJ2-1; no DNA is available, so the TRBD2 call from TCRdb remains unchecked. The CDR3 reads CASSYRVAGGPEQFF.